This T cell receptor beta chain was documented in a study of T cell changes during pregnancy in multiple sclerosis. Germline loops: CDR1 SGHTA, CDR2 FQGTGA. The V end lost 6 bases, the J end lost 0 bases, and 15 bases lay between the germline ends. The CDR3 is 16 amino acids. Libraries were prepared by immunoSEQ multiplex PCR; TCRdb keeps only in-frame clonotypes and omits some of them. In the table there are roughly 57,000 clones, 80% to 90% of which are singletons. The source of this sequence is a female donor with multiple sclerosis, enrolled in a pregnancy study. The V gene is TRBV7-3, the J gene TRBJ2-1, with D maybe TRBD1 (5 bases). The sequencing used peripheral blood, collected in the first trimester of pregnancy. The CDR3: CASSLEGVGSYNEQFF. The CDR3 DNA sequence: TGTGCCAGCAGTTTAGAAGGGGTCGGCTCCTACAATGAGCAGTTCTTC. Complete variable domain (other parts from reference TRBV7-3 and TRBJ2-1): GAGVSQTPSNKVTEKGKYVELRCDPISGHTALYWYRQSLGQGPEFLIYFQGTGAADDSGLPNDRFFAVRPEGSVSTLKIQRTERGDSAVYLCASSLEGVGSYNEQFFGPGTRLTVL.